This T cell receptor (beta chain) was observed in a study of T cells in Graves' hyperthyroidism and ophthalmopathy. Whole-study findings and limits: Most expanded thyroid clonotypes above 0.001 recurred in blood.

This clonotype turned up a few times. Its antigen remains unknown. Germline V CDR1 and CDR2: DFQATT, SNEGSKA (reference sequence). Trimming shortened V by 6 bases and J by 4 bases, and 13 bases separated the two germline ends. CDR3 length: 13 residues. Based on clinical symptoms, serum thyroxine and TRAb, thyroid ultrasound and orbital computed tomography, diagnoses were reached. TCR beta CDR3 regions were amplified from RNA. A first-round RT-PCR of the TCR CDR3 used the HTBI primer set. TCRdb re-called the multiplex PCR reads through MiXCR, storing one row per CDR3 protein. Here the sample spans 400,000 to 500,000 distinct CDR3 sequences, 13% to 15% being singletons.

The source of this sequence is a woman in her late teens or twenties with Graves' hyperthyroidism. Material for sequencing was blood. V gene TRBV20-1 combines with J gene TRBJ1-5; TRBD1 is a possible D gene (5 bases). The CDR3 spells CSARETPNQPQHF. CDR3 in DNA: TGCAGTGCCAGGGAAACGCCTAATCAGCCCCAGCATTTT.